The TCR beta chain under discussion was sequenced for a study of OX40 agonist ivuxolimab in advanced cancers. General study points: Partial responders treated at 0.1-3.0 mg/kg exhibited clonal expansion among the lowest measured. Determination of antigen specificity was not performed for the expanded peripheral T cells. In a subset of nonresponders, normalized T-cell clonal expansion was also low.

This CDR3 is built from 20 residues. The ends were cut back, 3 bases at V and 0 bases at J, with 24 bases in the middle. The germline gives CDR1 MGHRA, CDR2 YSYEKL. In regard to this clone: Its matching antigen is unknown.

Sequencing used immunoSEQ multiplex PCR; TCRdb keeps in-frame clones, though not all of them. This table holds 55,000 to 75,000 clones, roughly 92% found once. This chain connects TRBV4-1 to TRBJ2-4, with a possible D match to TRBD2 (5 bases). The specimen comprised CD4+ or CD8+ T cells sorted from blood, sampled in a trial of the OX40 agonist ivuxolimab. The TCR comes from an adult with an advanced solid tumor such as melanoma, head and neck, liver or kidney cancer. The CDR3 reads CASSHPLASEGSLAKNIQYF. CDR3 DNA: TGCGCCAGCAGCCATCCCCTCGCCTCCGAGGGTTCTCTAGCCAAAAACATTCAGTACTTC.